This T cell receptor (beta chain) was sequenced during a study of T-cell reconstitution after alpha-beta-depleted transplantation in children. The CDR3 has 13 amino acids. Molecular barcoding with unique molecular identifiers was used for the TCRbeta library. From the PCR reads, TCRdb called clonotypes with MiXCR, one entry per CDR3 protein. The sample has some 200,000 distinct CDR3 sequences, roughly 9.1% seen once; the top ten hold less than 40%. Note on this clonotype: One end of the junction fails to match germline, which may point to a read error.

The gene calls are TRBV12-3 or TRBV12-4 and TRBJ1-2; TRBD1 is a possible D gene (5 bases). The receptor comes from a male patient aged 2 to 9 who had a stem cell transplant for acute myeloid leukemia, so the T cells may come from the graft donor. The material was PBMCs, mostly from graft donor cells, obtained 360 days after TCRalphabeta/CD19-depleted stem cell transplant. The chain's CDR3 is CASSLSWGLGDTF. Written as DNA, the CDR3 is TGTGCCAGCAGCCTCTCTTGGGGCCTTGGCGACACCTTC.